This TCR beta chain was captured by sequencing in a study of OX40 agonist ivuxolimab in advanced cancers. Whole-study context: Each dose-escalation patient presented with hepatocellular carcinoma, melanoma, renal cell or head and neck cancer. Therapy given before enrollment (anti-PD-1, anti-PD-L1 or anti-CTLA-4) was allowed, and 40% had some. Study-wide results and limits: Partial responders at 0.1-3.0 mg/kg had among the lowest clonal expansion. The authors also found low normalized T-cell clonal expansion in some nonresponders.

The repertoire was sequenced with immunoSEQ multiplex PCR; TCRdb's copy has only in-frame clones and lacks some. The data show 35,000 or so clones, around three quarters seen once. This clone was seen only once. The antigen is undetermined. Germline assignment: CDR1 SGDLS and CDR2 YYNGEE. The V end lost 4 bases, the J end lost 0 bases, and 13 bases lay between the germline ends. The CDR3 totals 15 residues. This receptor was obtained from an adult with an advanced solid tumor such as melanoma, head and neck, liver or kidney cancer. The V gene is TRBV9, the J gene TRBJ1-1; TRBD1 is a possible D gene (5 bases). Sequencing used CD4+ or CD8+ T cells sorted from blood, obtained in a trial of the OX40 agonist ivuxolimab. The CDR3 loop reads CASSSSGRMNTEAFF. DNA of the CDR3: TGTGCCAGCAGCTCCTCGGGACGTATGAACACTGAAGCTTTCTTT.